This TCR beta chain was sequenced during a study of brain T cells in children with intractable seizures. Only in-frame clones appear in the TCRdb table, and some are missing; sequencing was by immunoSEQ multiplex PCR. The table shows 80,000 or so clones, with approximately 94% occurring only once. The sequenced cases were selected for having the highest brain T cell transcript signatures. The CDR3 has 14 residues. The V and J ends lost 10 bases and 6 bases respectively, with 19 bases between them. Germline CDR1 reads SGHTA; CDR2 reads FQGTGA. The clonotype was recovered from a boy under two years old with tuberous sclerosis and intractable seizures. The chain links TRBV7-3 to TRBJ2-1; weak D call: TRBD1 (6 bases). The material sequenced was peripheral blood, taken at surgery. Here the CDR3 reads CATVGQGISNEQFF. Written as DNA, the CDR3 is TGTGCCACGGTCGGGCAGGGGATATCCAATGAGCAGTTCTTC.